A single sample gave rise to the 8 T cell receptor beta chains below, sequenced in a study of T cell changes during pregnancy in multiple sclerosis. Data came from immunoSEQ multiplex PCR; TCRdb stores just in-frame clones and leaves some out. The profile shows under 75,000 clones, approximately 93% of them singletons. The material was CD8+ T cells from peripheral blood mononuclear cells, obtained in the second trimester of pregnancy. Source of these receptors: a female donor with multiple sclerosis, enrolled in a pregnancy study.

The chain carries TRBV29-1 and TRBJ2-7; the D is unclear. There are 13 residues in the CDR3. The V gene lost 6 bases and the J gene lost 2 bases, with 14 bases spanning the gap. CDR1 is SQVTM and CDR2 is ANQGSEA in the germline V gene. CDR3 sequence reads: CSVATSEAYEQYF. The CDR3, as DNA: TGCAGCGTCGCAACCAGTGAAGCCTACGAGCAGTACTTC.

V usage is TRBV5-6 and J usage is TRBJ2-7; 9 bases are a match to TRBD2. This CDR3 contains 14 residues. Germline CDR1 and CDR2: SGHDT and YYEEEE. The V segment lost 4 bases and the J segment 2 bases; nucleotides outside the gene matches: 4. DNA for the CDR3: TGTGCCAGCAGCGGGGGACTAGCTGCCTACGAGCAGTACTTC. Its protein is CASSGGLAAYEQYF.

This clone was detected once. This sequence joins TRBV16 and TRBJ2-4, with D possibly matching TRBD1 (5 bases). The V end was cut by 2 bases, the J end by 8 bases, with 16 bases between. The CDR3 has 15 amino acids. The germline V gene has CDR1 KGHSY and CDR2 FQNENV. CDR3 sequence reads: CASSQTSAPRDIQYF. The CDR3 nucleotides are TGTGCCAGCAGCCAAACGAGTGCCCCCAGGGACATTCAGTACTTC.

The rearrangement links TRBV10-3 to TRBJ1-1; D gene unclear. This CDR3 spans 15 amino acids. Germline loops: CDR1 ENHRY, CDR2 SYGVKD. Deletions cut 0 bases from V and 0 bases from J, with 8 bases between. The chain's CDR3 is CAISESPTVNTEAFF. DNA for the CDR3: TGTGCCATCAGTGAGTCCCCCACGGTGAACACTGAAGCTTTCTTT.

The V call is TRBV19, the J call TRBJ2-7; 9 nucleotides match TRBD1. Germline assignment: CDR1 LNHDA and CDR2 SQIVND (reference sequence). The V and J ends lost 6 bases and 7 bases, in that order; junction bases with no gene match: 4. The CDR3 runs to 12 residues. CDR3 in amino acids: CASRTGGEEQYF. The CDR3 bases are TGTGCCAGTAGGACAGGGGGTGAGGAGCAGTACTTC.

The chain recombines TRBV5-1 with TRBJ2-7; 7 nucleotides match TRBD2. Germline-derived CDR1 and CDR2 are SGHRS and YFSETQ. This CDR3 has 16 residues. J was trimmed by 2 bases and V by 2 bases; bases with no gene match: 10. CDR3 in DNA: TGCGCCAGCAGCTTCCTCCTACTAGCGTTTACCTACGAGCAGTACTTC. Protein product: CASSFLLLAFTYEQYF.

The V and J genes are TRBV13 and TRBJ2-7; 7 positions match TRBD1. In germline, CDR1 is PRHDT, CDR2 FYEKMQ (reference sequence). This CDR3 comprises 15 residues. The ends lost 5 bases at V and 5 bases at J; junction bases unmatched: 12. As DNA, the CDR3 is TGTGCCAGCAGCGGAAACTCACAGGGGAAAGACGAGCAGTACTTC. Protein sequence: CASSGNSQGKDEQYF.

The chain combines TRBV23-1 with TRBJ2-1; 9 positions agree with TRBD2. TRBV23-1 belongs to the ORF category, with a function that is uncertain. Trimming cost V 0 bases and J 3 bases; bases outside gene matches: 0. The CDR3 consists of 15 residues. The CDR3 DNA reads TGCGCCAGCAGTCAATCGCGGGGGGGCTACAATGAGCAGTTCTTC. Protein product: CASSQSRGGYNEQFF.